This passage covers 19 T cell receptor beta chains from one sample sequenced in a study of CD8+ T cells in alopecia areata. Reverse transcription of extracted RNA yielded cDNA, which provided the sequencing template. Clones were read by immunoSEQ multiplex PCR, and TCRdb kept only the in-frame ones, dropping some. The sample lists some 200,000 clones; 50% to 60% were seen once. This sample comprised CD4+ T cells sorted from blood, obtained at week 0. Receptors were obtained from a human donor with alopecia areata.

The rearrangement joins TRBV19 to TRBJ2-5; 10 nucleotides line up with TRBD2. The J call is in doubt because the DNA end fits TRBJ2-7 better. The CDR3 is 14 residues long. From germline, CDR1 is LNHDA and CDR2 SQIVND (reference sequence). The chain's CDR3 is CASSTLAGHYEQYF. CDR3 nucleotides: TGTGCCAGTAGTACACTAGCGGGACACTACGAGCAGTACTTC.

The V call is TRBV9, the J call TRBJ2-5; 9 bases map to TRBD1. This CDR3 is built from 14 residues. Losses at the gene ends were 3 bases for V and 6 bases for J; bases not matched to a gene: 6. CDR1 and CDR2 (germline): SGDLS, YYNGEE. The CDR3 region has the DNA TGTGCCAGCAGCGCCGGACAGGGGCGGCAGACCCAGTACTTC. It encodes CASSAGQGRQTQYF.

Notes on this clone: Other DNA sequences in the same sample also yield this CDR3. The chain carries TRBV29-1 and TRBJ1-2; 9 nucleotides agree with TRBD1. V gave up 6 bases and J gave up 2 bases; unmatched junction bases: 7. Per the germline V gene, CDR1 is SQVTM and CDR2 is ANQGSEA. The CDR3 totals 14 residues. CDR3 DNA sequence: TGCAGCGTCCCCCCGGGACAGGGCAACTATGGCTACACCTTC. Amino acid sequence: CSVPPGQGNYGYTF.

The chain joins TRBV15 to TRBJ2-1, with D tentatively TRBD2 (5 bases). The CDR3 has 14 residues. V shed 3 bases and J shed 4 bases, with 10 bases lying between them. CDR1 is LNHNV and CDR2 is YYDKDF in the germline V gene (reference sequence). CDR3 residues: CATSRGDLYNEQFF. CDR3 nucleotide sequence: TGTGCCACCAGCAGGGGAGATCTTTACAATGAGCAGTTCTTC. The full variable domain, its missing parts supplied by reference TRBV15 and TRBJ2-1, is DAMVIQNPRYQVTQFGKPVTLSCSQTLNHNVMYWYQQKSSQAPKLLFHYYDKDFNNEADTPDNFQSRRPNTSFCFLDIRSPGLGDTAMYLCATSRGDLYNEQFFGPGTRLTVL.

This clone was recorded at least ten times. The rearrangement uses TRBV28 and TRBJ1-2; perhaps TRBD1 as D (5 bases). The CDR3 is 14 residues long. Trimming removed 6 bases from V and 3 bases from J, with 14 bases in between. Germline-derived CDR1 and CDR2 are MDHEN and SYDVKM. The CDR3 coding sequence is TGTGCCAGCAGAAGGACAAGCGGTGACTATGGCTACACCTTC. It codes for CASRRTSGDYGYTF.

This clone was seen a few times. The rearrangement uses TRBV29-1 and TRBJ2-1; 8 bases are shared with TRBD1. The ends lost 6 bases at V and 9 bases at J; junction bases unmatched: 13. This CDR3 comprises 14 residues. Germline CDR1 and CDR2: SQVTM and ANQGSEA. CDR3 amino acids: CSVEQGVPFGEQFF. The CDR3 region has the DNA TGCAGCGTCGAACAGGGGGTTCCTTTTGGTGAGCAGTTCTTC.

This sequence joins TRBV4-1 and TRBJ2-1; D is ambiguous. Germline loops: CDR1 MGHRA, CDR2 YSYEKL. This CDR3 is built from 14 residues. Trimming took off 0 bases at V and 7 bases at J, with 10 bases between the two ends. CDR3 bases: TGCGCCAGCAGCCAAGAGGGCGGATCGAATGAGCAGTTCTTC. Its protein product is CASSQEGGSNEQFF.

V and J are TRBV30 and TRBJ1-3; D unclear. Per the germline V gene, CDR1 is GTSNPN and CDR2 is SVGIG (reference sequence). The V and J ends lost 1 base and 3 bases respectively, with 7 bases between them. The CDR3 extends over 13 amino acids. CDR3 in amino acids: CAWSGASGNTIYF. CDR3 sequence (DNA): TGTGCCTGGAGTGGGGCAAGTGGAAACACCATATATTTT. The full variable domain, in which reference TRBV30 and TRBJ1-3 provide the parts outside the CDR3, is SQTIHQWPATLVQPVGSPLSLECTVEGTSNPNLYWYRQAAGRGLQLLFYSVGIGQISSEVPQNLSASRPQDRQFILSSKKLLLSDSGFYLCAWSGASGNTIYFGEGSWLTVV.

The genes are TRBV10-3 and TRBJ1-5, with a possible D match to TRBD1 (5 bases). This CDR3 has 15 residues. The ends were cut back, 0 bases at V and 4 bases at J, with 10 bases in the middle. Germline values: CDR1 ENHRY, CDR2 SYGVKD. The CDR3: CAISESLTENQPQHF. CDR3 DNA sequence: TGTGCCATCAGTGAGTCGTTGACAGAGAATCAGCCCCAGCATTTT.

This clone was counted only a few times. The rearrangement joins TRBV6-6 to TRBJ1-2; possibly TRBD1 for D (5 bases). The CDR3 is 15 residues long. V lost 8 bases to trimming and J lost 5 bases, with 21 bases between them. The germline V gene has CDR1 MNHNY and CDR2 SVGAGI (reference sequence). CDR3 coding DNA: TGTGCCAGCCTTAGTGAAGGGACTGCGGCATATGGCTACACCTTC. Translation gives CASLSEGTAAYGYTF.

The genes are TRBV5-1 and TRBJ1-2; D not resolved. Trimming shortened V by 0 bases and J by 6 bases, and 15 bases separated the two germline ends. Germline CDR1 SGHRS, CDR2 YFSETQ. The CDR3 contains 15 residues. Here the CDR3 DNA reads TGCGCCAGCAGCTTGGCCGGGAGGGTTGCGGATGGCTACACCTTC. Translation gives CASSLAGRVADGYTF.

The chain employs TRBV11-3 and TRBJ2-2; TRBD1 aligns across 8 bases. CDR3 length equals 16 residues. Trimming at V came to 5 bases and at J to 3 bases, leaving 8 bases not matched to a gene. Germline assignment: CDR1 SGHNT and CDR2 YENEEA. Here the CDR3 DNA reads TGTGCCAGCAGCACAGAGGACAGGGTGGACACCGGGGAGCTGTTTTTT. Translating gives CASSTEDRVDTGELFF.

This clone was found a few times. The gene calls are TRBV7-2 and TRBJ1-1; TRBD1 might be the D (5 bases). CDR1 is SGHTA, CDR2 FQGNSA, per germline. The V gene lost 5 bases and the J gene lost 11 bases, with 12 bases spanning the gap. The CDR3 covers 11 residues. The CDR3 DNA reads as TGTGCCAGCAGCGTTGGAGGGGTTGCTTTCTTT. It is translated as CASSVGGVAFF.

The chain carries TRBV5-4 and TRBJ1-5; D is unclear. Germline V gene lookup returns CDR1 SGHNT and CDR2 YYREEE (reference sequence). CDR3 length equals 12 residues. V was clipped by 0 bases and J by 4 bases, with 2 bases between them. The CDR3 DNA reads TGTGCCAGCAGCTTGGATAATCAGCCCCAGCATTTT. Translated: CASSLDNQPQHF.

This clone turned up a few times. The CDR3 nucleotides are TGCAGCGTGGCAGGCGGGACAGGCAGAGGGGAGACCCAGTACTTC. Protein: CSVAGGTGRGETQYF. V gene TRBV29-1 combines with J gene TRBJ2-5; 8 nucleotides match TRBD1. The germline V gene has CDR1 SQVTM and CDR2 ANQGSEA. V shed 6 bases, J shed 5 bases, and the junction held 14 bases outside the gene matches. The CDR3 length is 15 residues.

V is TRBV5-1 and J is TRBJ2-7, with D possibly TRBD1 on 5 matching bases. Germline CDR1 reads SGHRS; CDR2 reads YFSETQ. The CDR3 contains 14 residues. Trimming cost V 2 bases and J 0 bases, with 9 bases left between them. The CDR3 DNA follows: TGCGCCAGCAGCTTCCAAGACAGCTCCTACGAGCAGTACTTC. This codes for CASSFQDSSYEQYF.

The chain recombines TRBV2 with TRBJ1-2; TRBD1 agrees at 8 bases. This CDR3 contains 14 residues. The V gene's germline CDR1 is SNHLY and CDR2 FYNNEI. Losses at the gene ends were 5 bases for V and 8 bases for J; bases not matched to a gene: 10. The CDR3 spells CASSSPGQDWGYTF. In DNA form, the CDR3 reads TGTGCCAGCAGTTCCCCGGGACAGGACTGGGGCTACACCTTC.

V gene TRBV10-3 combines with J gene TRBJ2-7; D gene ambiguous. There are 11 residues in the CDR3. Germline loops: CDR1 ENHRY, CDR2 SYGVKD. V was pared by 2 bases and J by 3 bases, with 2 bases between. Here the CDR3 DNA reads TGTGCCATCAGTGAGCGCTACGAGCAGTACTTC. Its translation: CAISERYEQYF.

This clone was seen only a few times. The rearrangement joins TRBV12-5 to TRBJ2-1, with TRBD2 matching 7 bases. The germline CDR1 and CDR2 sequences are LGHNT and FRNRAP. The J segment lost 1 base and the V segment lost 2 bases, leaving 8 bases of the junction unmatched. The CDR3 runs to 17 residues. CDR3 protein: CASGLPRAGSSYNEQFF. CDR3 nucleotides: TGTGCTAGTGGTTTGCCCCGAGCGGGATCTTCCTACAATGAGCAGTTCTTC.